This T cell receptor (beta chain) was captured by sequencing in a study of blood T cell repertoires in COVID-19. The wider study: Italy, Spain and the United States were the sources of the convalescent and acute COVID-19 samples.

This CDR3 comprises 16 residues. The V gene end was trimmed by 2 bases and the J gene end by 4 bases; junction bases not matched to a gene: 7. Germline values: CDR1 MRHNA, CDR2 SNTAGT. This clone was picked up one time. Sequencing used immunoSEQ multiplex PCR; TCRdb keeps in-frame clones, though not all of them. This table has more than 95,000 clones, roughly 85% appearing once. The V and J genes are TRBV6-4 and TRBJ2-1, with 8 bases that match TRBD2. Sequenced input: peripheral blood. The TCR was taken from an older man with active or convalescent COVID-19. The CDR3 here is CASSDGTGGPYNEQFF. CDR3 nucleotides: TGTGCCAGCAGTGACGGCACGGGAGGGCCGTACAATGAGCAGTTCTTC.